This TCR beta chain was retrieved from a study of tumor T cells in aggressive B-cell lymphoma. Note on this clone: Different DNA sequences within this sample yield the same CDR3.

V gave up 2 bases and J gave up 6 bases; unmatched junction bases: 5. The CDR3 consists of 14 residues. The germline gives CDR1 SGHRS, CDR2 YFSETQ. Only in-frame clones appear in the TCRdb table, and some are missing; sequencing was by immunoSEQ multiplex PCR. The table lists about 11,000 clones, about nine tenths of them singletons. The rearrangement joins TRBV5-1 to TRBJ2-1; 7 positions agree with TRBD2. The sample taken for sequencing was tumor tissue. This TCR derives from an adult with diffuse large B cell lymphoma. Here the CDR3 reads CASSFQAGLNEQFF. Here the CDR3 DNA reads TGCGCCAGCAGCTTCCAAGCGGGGCTCAATGAGCAGTTCTTC.